The rows below give T cell receptor beta chains drawn from one sample of a study of blood T cells in healthy people across ages. Each CDR3 protein gets one entry after TCRdb re-called the 5' RACE reads with MiXCR. This sample carries 800,000 or so distinct CDR3 sequences, about 47% of them seen once, and the ten largest clones take around a sixth. The sequenced sample was blood. The receptors originated from a man aged 80 or over in good health. Both conserved end residues are part of each CDR3. A D gene is named only where the DNA matches it firmly. The listing skips clone size in some rows; elsewhere it reads once, few, many or a size class.

-	TRBJ1-5	14	-	TRBV24-1	TGTGCCACCAGTGATTTCGGACAGAATCAGCCCCAGCATTTT	CATSDFGQNQPQHF
-	TRBJ1-1	15	-	TRBV5-1	TGCGCCAGCAGCAAATGGACGGAGGTTGGCACTGAAGCTTTCTTT	CASSKWTEVGTEAFF
TRBD2	TRBJ2-7	13	many	TRBV29-1	TGCAGCGGTCGGAGCGGGAGCTCCTACGAGCAGTACTTC	CSGRSGSSYEQYF
-	TRBJ2-4	14	-	TRBV28	TGTGCCAGCAGCAAACAGGGCGCCCCTTGGGGGCAGTACTTC	CASSKQGAPWGQYF
-	TRBJ2-2	14	-	TRBV2	TGTGCCAGGAGTGTATCCCAAAACACCGGGGAGCTGTTTTTT	CARSVSQNTGELFF
TRBD1	TRBJ2-6	18	-	TRBV25-1	TGTGCCAGCAGTGCGAGACAGGGAACGATCTCTGGGGCCAACGTCCTGACTTTC	CASSARQGTISGANVLTF
-	TRBJ2-3	14	-	TRBV6-1	TGTGCCAGCATCCGGTGGAGCGCCACAGATACGCAGTATTTT	CASIRWSATDTQYF
TRBD1	TRBJ1-1	12	-	TRBV5-1	TGCGCCAGCAGCTTTGGACAGGGCATCGCTTTCTTT	CASSFGQGIAFF
TRBD2	TRBJ2-1	15	-	TRBV27	TGTGCCAGCAGTCCGACTAGCGGGGAAGACAATGAGCAGTTCTTC	CASSPTSGEDNEQFF
-	TRBJ1-5	13	-	TRBV6-2/TRBV6-3	TGTGCCAGCGGCTACGGCGCAACCCCCGTCCAGCATTTT	CASGYGATPVQHF
TRBD2	TRBJ2-1	15	-	TRBV12-3/TRBV12-4	TGTGCCAGCAGTTTAGGAGCGGGGAGCTTCAATGAGCAGTTCTTC	CASSLGAGSFNEQFF
-	TRBJ2-7	15	-	TRBV7-9	TGTGCCAGCAGCAGGAAGGACCTAACTTCCTACGAGCAGTACTTC	CASSRKDLTSYEQYF
-	TRBJ2-1	16	many	TRBV11-3	TGTGCCAGCAGCCAATGGAGCGGACAAGCCTACAATGAGCAGTTCTTC	CASSQWSGQAYNEQFF
-	TRBJ2-7	15	many	TRBV7-2	TGTGCCAGCAGCCCCAGTTGGTCTAGGCCCTACGAGCAGTACTTC	CASSPSWSRPYEQYF
TRBD1	TRBJ2-5	14	many	TRBV12-3/TRBV12-4	TGTGCCAGCAGCCTCGGACAGGGGAGCGAGACCCAGTACTTC	CASSLGQGSETQYF
-	TRBJ2-7	15	few	TRBV11-1	TGTGCCAGCAGCTTAGAGCTGGGGGGTTCCTACGAGCAGTACTTC	CASSLELGGSYEQYF
TRBD2	TRBJ2-1	15	-	TRBV20-1	TGCAGTGCTAGACGCCGGGACTACGACTACAATGAGCAGTTCTTC	CSARRRDYDYNEQFF